The 2 T cell receptor beta chains listed next were all sequenced from one sample in a study of shared clonotypes between healthy human individuals. TCRdb keeps only in-frame clones here, not all; method: immunoSEQ multiplex PCR. The table records roughly 2,500,000 clones, over 85% of them present only once. The source material was naive CD4+ T cells from PBMCs. Subset described: CD45RA+ positively selected. The receptors come from a man between 18 and 35 years old in good health. Some clones in this sample may be carry-over from other donors' samples.

The chain is built from TRBV5-1 and TRBJ2-7, with a weak D call TRBD2 (7 bases). Looked up from germline, CDR1 is SGHRS and CDR2 is YFSETQ. The CDR3 is made up of 15 amino acids. V dropped 4 bases and J dropped 3 bases, with 17 bases sitting between them. The CDR3 region is CASSLQGGSFYEQYF. CDR3 DNA: TGCGCCAGCAGCCTACAGGGAGGGAGCTTCTACGAGCAGTACTTC.

The chain employs TRBV2 and TRBJ1-4, with D uncertain. Germline V CDR1 and CDR2: SNHLY, FYNNEI. The CDR3 length is 13 residues. Trimming took 7 bases from V and 4 from J, leaving 10 bases between them. The CDR3 here is CASTPRDNEKLFF. Here the CDR3 DNA reads TGTGCCAGCACCCCCAGAGATAATGAAAAACTGTTTTTT.